Following are 5 T cell receptor beta chains from one sample sequenced in a study of post-analysis software for immune sequencing data. Unique-molecular-identifier-tagged TCR beta cDNA libraries were used. TCRdb redid the calling of the PCR reads with MiXCR, one entry per CDR3 protein. Of hundreds of thousands of distinct CDR3 sequences listed, less than 35% are singletons. Study-wide findings and caveats: When patients were compared with controls, five TRBV segments were more frequent, TRBV5-6, TRBV5-1 and TRBV20-1 among them.

Their cognate antigens are unknown. The specimen was blood. The receptors derive from a girl aged 5 to 17 with multiple sclerosis.

The V call is TRBV28, the J call TRBJ2-5, with 10 bases lining up with TRBD2. The CDR3 runs to 15 residues. Unmatched junction bases numbered 15, after V lost 6 bases and J lost 11 bases. Germline CDR1 MDHEN, CDR2 SYDVKM. CDR3: CASSSPAGGGYVQYF. In DNA form, the CDR3 reads TGTGCCAGCAGCTCTCCAGCGGGAGGGGGTTACGTGCAGTACTTC.

The J gene is TRBJ2-2, the V gene TRBV20-1; TRBD2 agrees at 8 bases. With 3 bases clipped from V and 3 bases from J, the junction kept 6 bases outside the gene matches. The CDR3 sequence is 15 residues long. Germline CDR1 DFQATT, CDR2 SNEGSKA (reference sequence). CDR3 region: CSARRVRGDTGELFF. CDR3 bases: TGCAGTGCTAGGAGGGTGCGGGGGGACACCGGGGAGCTGTTTTTT.

This clonotype was seen a handful of times. The rearrangement joins TRBV10-1 to TRBJ2-3; D is uncertain. The ends were cut back, 2 bases at V and 0 bases at J, with 9 bases in the middle. Germline V gene data show CDR1 as WNHNN and CDR2 as SYGVQD (reference sequence). The CDR3 runs 15 residues. For the CDR3, the DNA is TGCGCCAGCAGTGAGCAAGAGACTAGCACAGATACGCAGTATTTT. This encodes CASSEQETSTDTQYF.

The V and J genes are TRBV4-3 and TRBJ2-3; possibly TRBD2 for D (6 bases). CDR1 LGHNA and CDR2 YSLEER come from the germline V gene. Trimming removed 0 bases at V and 5 bases at J, with 15 bases between. The CDR3 is 16 residues long. CDR3 DNA: TGCGCCAGCAGCCAAGATCTCCCGGGAGAAGAAGATACGCAGTATTTT. Protein sequence: CASSQDLPGEEDTQYF.

This clonotype was counted only a few times. The V call is TRBV11-2, the J call TRBJ1-5, with 7 positions matching TRBD1. In germline, CDR1 is SGHAT, CDR2 FQNNGV. The J segment lost 7 bases and the V segment lost 2 bases, leaving 5 bases of the junction unmatched. The CDR3 sequence is 14 residues long. The CDR3 coding sequence is TGTGCCAGCAGCTTATTTGGAGGGGGCCAGCCCCAGCATTTT. Protein: CASSLFGGGQPQHF.